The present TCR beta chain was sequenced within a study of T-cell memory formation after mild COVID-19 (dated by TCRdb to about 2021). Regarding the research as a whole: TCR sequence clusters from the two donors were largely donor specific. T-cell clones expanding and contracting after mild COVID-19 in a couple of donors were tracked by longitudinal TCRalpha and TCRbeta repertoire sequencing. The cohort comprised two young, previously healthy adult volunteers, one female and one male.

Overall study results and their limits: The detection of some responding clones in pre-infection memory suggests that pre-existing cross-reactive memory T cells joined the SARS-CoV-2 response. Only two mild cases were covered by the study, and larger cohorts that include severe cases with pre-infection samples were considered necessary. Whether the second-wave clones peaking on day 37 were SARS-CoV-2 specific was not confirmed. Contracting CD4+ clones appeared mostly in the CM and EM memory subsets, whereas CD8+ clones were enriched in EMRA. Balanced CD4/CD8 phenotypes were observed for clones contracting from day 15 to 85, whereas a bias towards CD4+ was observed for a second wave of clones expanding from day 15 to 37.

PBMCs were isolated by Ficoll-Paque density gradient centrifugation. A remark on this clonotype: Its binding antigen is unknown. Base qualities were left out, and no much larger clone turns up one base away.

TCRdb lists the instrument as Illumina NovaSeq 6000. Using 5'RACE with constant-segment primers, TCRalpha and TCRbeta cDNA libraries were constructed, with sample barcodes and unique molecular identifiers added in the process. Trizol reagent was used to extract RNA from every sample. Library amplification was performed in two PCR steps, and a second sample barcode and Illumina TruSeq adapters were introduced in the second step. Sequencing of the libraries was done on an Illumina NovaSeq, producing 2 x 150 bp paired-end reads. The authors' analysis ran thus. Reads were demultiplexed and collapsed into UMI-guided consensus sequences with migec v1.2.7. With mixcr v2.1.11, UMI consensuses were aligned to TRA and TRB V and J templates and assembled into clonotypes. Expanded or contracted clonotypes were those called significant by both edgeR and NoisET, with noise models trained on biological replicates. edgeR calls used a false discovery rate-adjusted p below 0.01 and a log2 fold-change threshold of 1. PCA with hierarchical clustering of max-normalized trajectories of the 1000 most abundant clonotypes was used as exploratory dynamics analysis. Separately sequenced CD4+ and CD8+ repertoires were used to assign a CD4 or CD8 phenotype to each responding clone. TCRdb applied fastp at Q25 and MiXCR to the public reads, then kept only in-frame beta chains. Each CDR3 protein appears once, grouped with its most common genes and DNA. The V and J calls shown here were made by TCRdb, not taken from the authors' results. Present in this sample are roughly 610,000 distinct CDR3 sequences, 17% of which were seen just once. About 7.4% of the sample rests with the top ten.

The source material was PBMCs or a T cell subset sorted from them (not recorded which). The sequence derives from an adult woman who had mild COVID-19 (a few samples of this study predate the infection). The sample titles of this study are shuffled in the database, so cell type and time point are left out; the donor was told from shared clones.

Read as DNA, the sequence is TGCAGCGCCCGTCTAGGGGTCAATGAGCAGTTCTTC. It is translated as CSARLGVNEQFF. The sequence is built from TRBV29-1 and TRBJ2-1, and possibly TRBD1, on 5 matching bases. From the cysteine through the phenylalanine, the CDR3 covers 12 amino acids. The retained sequence is limited to the CDR3, 36 bases, with the frame set at the first base. The CDR1 and CDR2 encoded by the germline V gene are SQVTM and ANQGSEA. Between the V and J ends, shortened by 7 bases and 6 bases respectively, the junction contains 13 bases.